This T cell receptor (beta chain) emerged from a study of early T cells in non-severe SARS-CoV-2 infection. At the level of the study: Sequenced bulk RNA came from whole blood that was unsorted, and chains were unpaired.

V was pared by 4 bases and J by 5 bases, with 11 bases between. Germline lookup yields CDR1 MNHNY and CDR2 SVGAGI (reference sequence). The CDR3 covers 13 residues. General study results and limits: Missing private and CD4 specificities, VDJdb matching favored anti-spike CD8 responses.

In the case of this clonotype: What it recognizes is unknown.

Individual cDNA molecules were tagged with unique molecular identifiers. TCRdb re-derived calls from the 5' RACE reads in MiXCR, one entry per CDR3 protein. Of around 50,000 distinct CDR3 sequences in the sample, about 7.8% were seen once. The chain combines TRBV6-6 with TRBJ1-2; TRBD1 is a possible D gene (5 bases). Sequencing input: whole blood. This clonotype was sampled from an adult who was a healthcare worker with PCR-confirmed SARS-CoV-2 infection or an uninfected control (not recorded which). The CDR3 reads CASSLQAYYGYTF. CDR3 in DNA: TGTGCCAGCAGTTTACAGGCTTATTATGGCTACACCTTC.